A selection of T cell receptor beta chains follows, all from one sample in a study of shared clonotypes between healthy human individuals. Libraries were prepared by immunoSEQ multiplex PCR; TCRdb keeps only in-frame clonotypes and omits some of them. The sample holds more than 500,000 clones, about 96% seen once. The specimen sequenced was naive CD4+ T cells sorted from blood. Receptors were obtained from a woman in her 30s in good health. CDR3s include the opening cysteine and the closing phenylalanine or tryptophan. D genes are given only for firm matches. Clone size is shown for a subset of rows, as once, few, many or a class of expanded clone.

j_gene	v_gene	d_gene	abundance	CDR3nt	CDR3aa
TRBJ2-5	TRBV6-1	-	once	TGTGCCAGCAGTGAAGTCAATGGGGAGACCCAGTACTTC	CASSEVNGETQYF
TRBJ2-7	TRBV30	-	-	TGTGCCCGGTCTGAAGGCGGGAAATTCTACGAGCAGTACTTC	CARSEGGKFYEQYF
TRBJ1-2	TRBV6-5	-	-	TGTGCCAGCAGTTCAACAGGGTGGTCCTATGGCTACACCTTC	CASSSTGWSYGYTF
TRBJ2-1	TRBV6-5	TRBD2	-	TGTGCCAGCAGTTCCGGGACTAGCGTGTTCTTC	CASSSGTSVFF
TRBJ1-5	TRBV2	-	-	TGTGCCAGCAGTGATACAGGGATTCAGCCCCAGCATTTT	CASSDTGIQPQHF
TRBJ2-2	TRBV28	-	-	TGTGCCAGCAGCGGAAACACCGGGGAGCTGTTTTTT	CASSGNTGELFF
TRBJ1-5	TRBV28	TRBD1	-	TGTGCCAGCAGTCCAGGGGGGGCTCGGCGTCAGCCCCAGCATTTT	CASSPGGARRQPQHF
TRBJ1-1	TRBV10-3	-	-	TGTGCCATCCGATACTCACAGGGAACTGAAGCTTTCTTT	CAIRYSQGTEAFF
TRBJ1-2	TRBV5-6	-	once	TGTGCCAGCAGCCGGGACCCAGGGGCCTATGGCTACACCTTC	CASSRDPGAYGYTF
TRBJ1-4	TRBV4-1	-	-	TGCGCCAGCAGCCAGGCCCGCCGAGGCGGTGCAGGAAAACTGTTTTTT	CASSQARRGGAGKLFF
TRBJ2-1	TRBV7-9	-	-	TGTGCCAGCAGCTGGACCTTGGCCAATGAGCAGTTCTTC	CASSWTLANEQFF
TRBJ2-7	TRBV7-2	TRBD2	-	TGTGCCAGCAGTGCAGGACTAGCCCCCTACGAGCAGTACTTC	CASSAGLAPYEQYF
TRBJ1-1	TRBV7-8	-	-	TGTGCCAGCAGCTCACTCTATGGACAGTCCTTCATGAACACTGAAGCTTTCTTT	CASSSLYGQSFMNTEAFF
TRBJ1-3	TRBV13	TRBD1	-	TGTGCCAGCAGCTTAGAGGACAGGGGGGGAAACACCATATATTTT	CASSLEDRGGNTIYF
TRBJ2-6	TRBV28	TRBD1	-	TGTGCCAGCAGTCCCGACAGGGTACCTGGGGCCAACGTCCTGACTTTC	CASSPDRVPGANVLTF
TRBJ2-5	TRBV6-5	TRBD1	-	TGTGCCAGCAGTATCCGACAGGGGGAGACCCAGTACTTC	CASSIRQGETQYF
TRBJ2-2	TRBV5-1	TRBD2	-	TGCGCCAGCAGCTTGTTAGCTAGCGGGAGGTCCCTTACCGGGGAGCTGTTTTTT	CASSLLASGRSLTGELFF
TRBJ2-5	TRBV4-2	-	-	TGTGCCAGCAGCCAAGACAGGGAGACCCAGTACTTC	CASSQDRETQYF
TRBJ1-2	TRBV15	-	once	TGTGCCACCAGAGCCGACGCTTTCGGCTATGGCTACACCTTC	CATRADAFGYGYTF
TRBJ1-2	TRBV13	-	-	TGTGCCAGCAGCTTAATCCAGGAGCGCTACACCTTC	CASSLIQERYTF
TRBJ1-2	TRBV7-2	-	-	TGTGCCAGCAGCTCCTCCCTTTATGGCTACACCTTC	CASSSSLYGYTF
TRBJ2-3	TRBV9	-	once	TGTGCCAGCAGCTTCCTGGGGCGCGCAGATACGCAGTATTTT	CASSFLGRADTQYF
TRBJ2-7	TRBV6-5	TRBD1	-	TGTGCCAGCAGTTACAGGGGGCAGAACGAGCAGTACTTC	CASSYRGQNEQYF
TRBJ2-7	TRBV4-2	TRBD2	-	TGTGCCAGCAGCCAAGGATTTTTGTTGGGGACTAGCGGCTACGAGCAGTACTTC	CASSQGFLLGTSGYEQYF
TRBJ2-2	TRBV5-1	-	-	TGCGCCAGCAGAGGGCAACACACCGGGGAGCTGTTTTTT	CASRGQHTGELFF
TRBJ1-1	TRBV7-3	-	once	TGTGCCAGCAGCCACGGAGGTACTGAAGCTTTCTTT	CASSHGGTEAFF
TRBJ2-1	TRBV2	TRBD2	-	TGTGCCAGCATACCGGGAGGGCCTTACAATGAGCAGTTCTTC	CASIPGGPYNEQFF
TRBJ2-5	TRBV10-3	-	-	TGTGCCATCAGATCTAGAGGGGAGACCCAGTACTTC	CAIRSRGETQYF
TRBJ2-1	TRBV4-1	-	-	TGCGCCAGCAGCCAACTCGACAGCTCTTACAATGAGCAGTTCTTC	CASSQLDSSYNEQFF
TRBJ2-1	TRBV2	TRBD2	-	TGTGCCAGCAGTGAACTAGCGGGAGACAATGAGCAGTTCTTC	CASSELAGDNEQFF
TRBJ1-1	TRBV5-1	-	-	TGCGCCAGCAGCTTGGCCCCGGGGACGAACACTGAAGCTTTCTTT	CASSLAPGTNTEAFF
TRBJ2-1	TRBV5-6	-	-	TGTGCCAGCAGTGACGCCTCGGGGGGCGATGAGCAGTTCTTC	CASSDASGGDEQFF
TRBJ2-1	TRBV7-8	TRBD2	-	TGTGCCAGCAGCTTGGTTAGCGGGACTTACAATGAGCAGTTCTTC	CASSLVSGTYNEQFF
TRBJ2-3	TRBV28	TRBD2	-	TGTGCCAGCAGTTTTGGGGCGGGAGCAGATACGCAGTATTTT	CASSFGAGADTQYF
TRBJ2-3	TRBV28	-	-	TGTGCCAGCACTCTAACGGGCACAGATACGCAGTATTTT	CASTLTGTDTQYF
TRBJ2-1	TRBV23-1	TRBD2	-	TGCGCCAGCAGGACTAGCCTGTCTCCCGATGAGCAGTTCTTC	CASRTSLSPDEQFF
TRBJ1-3	TRBV9	-	-	TGTGCCAGCAGCGTAGACATAGCTGGAAACACCATATATTTT	CASSVDIAGNTIYF
TRBJ2-1	TRBV5-1	TRBD2	-	TGCGCCAGCAAGCTTAGCGGGTCTCTATACTCGAGCTCCTACAATGAGCAGTTCTTC	CASKLSGSLYSSSYNEQFF
TRBJ2-1	TRBV18	-	-	TGTGCCAGCTCACCGTCACTAGGCAGCCACTCCTACAATGAGCAGTTCTTC	CASSPSLGSHSYNEQFF
TRBJ2-7	TRBV7-3	-	-	TGTGCCAGCAGCTTAAACGGTGGCTATGAGCAGTACTTC	CASSLNGGYEQYF
TRBJ2-7	TRBV5-4	TRBD2	-	TGTGCCAGCAGCTCTGGACTAGCGGGCGCCCTAGCCTACGAGCAGTACTTC	CASSSGLAGALAYEQYF
TRBJ2-7	TRBV6-6	TRBD1	-	TGTGCCAGCAGCGCCGGGACAGGACCCTACGAGCAGTACTTC	CASSAGTGPYEQYF
TRBJ2-7	TRBV14	-	-	TGTGCCAGCAGCCAAGGTTCTAACTCCTACGAGCAGTACTTC	CASSQGSNSYEQYF
TRBJ2-7	TRBV5-1	TRBD2	-	TGCGCCAGCAGCTTGTTGGGGACTAGCGGGCCCTACGAGCAGTACTTC	CASSLLGTSGPYEQYF
TRBJ2-7	TRBV30	TRBD1	-	TGTGCCTGGAGTGGGACAGGGGTTGAGCAGTACTTC	CAWSGTGVEQYF
TRBJ2-7	TRBV10-2	-	-	TGCGCCATCAAGCTTAGACAGGATGGGGAGCAGTACTTC	CAIKLRQDGEQYF
TRBJ1-5	TRBV6-5	-	-	TGTGCCAGCAGTTACGGGCTTTCCCGGCCCCAGCATTTT	CASSYGLSRPQHF
TRBJ2-5	TRBV5-1	-	-	TGCGCCAGCAGCTTGGGGACAATCGAACAAGAGACCCAGTACTTC	CASSLGTIEQETQYF
TRBJ1-5	TRBV19	TRBD1	-	TGTGCCAGTAGGGGACAGAAAAAAATCAATAGCAATCAGCCCCAGCATTTT	CASRGQKKINSNQPQHF
TRBJ2-1	TRBV5-1	TRBD1	-	TGCGCCAGCAGCTTAACAGGGGGCTCCTACAATGAGCAGTTCTTC	CASSLTGGSYNEQFF
TRBJ2-7	TRBV25-1	-	once	TGTGCCAGCAGTGAAGGATTGTACGAGCAGTACTTC	CASSEGLYEQYF
TRBJ2-3	TRBV2	-	-	TGTGCCAGCAGTGCCTTAGCAGATACGCAGTATTTT	CASSALADTQYF
TRBJ2-2	TRBV19	-	-	TGTGCCACCTCCGAGGTAGGCGGCGGGGAGCTGTTTTTT	CATSEVGGGELFF
TRBJ1-6	TRBV7-2	-	-	TGTGCCAGCAGCTTGGCACAGGGTTCTTCACCCCTCCACTTT	CASSLAQGSSPLHF
TRBJ2-1	TRBV11-2	TRBD2	-	TGTGCCAGCAGCTTTACGACTAGCGGGACCCCTGGGCAGTTCTTC	CASSFTTSGTPGQFF